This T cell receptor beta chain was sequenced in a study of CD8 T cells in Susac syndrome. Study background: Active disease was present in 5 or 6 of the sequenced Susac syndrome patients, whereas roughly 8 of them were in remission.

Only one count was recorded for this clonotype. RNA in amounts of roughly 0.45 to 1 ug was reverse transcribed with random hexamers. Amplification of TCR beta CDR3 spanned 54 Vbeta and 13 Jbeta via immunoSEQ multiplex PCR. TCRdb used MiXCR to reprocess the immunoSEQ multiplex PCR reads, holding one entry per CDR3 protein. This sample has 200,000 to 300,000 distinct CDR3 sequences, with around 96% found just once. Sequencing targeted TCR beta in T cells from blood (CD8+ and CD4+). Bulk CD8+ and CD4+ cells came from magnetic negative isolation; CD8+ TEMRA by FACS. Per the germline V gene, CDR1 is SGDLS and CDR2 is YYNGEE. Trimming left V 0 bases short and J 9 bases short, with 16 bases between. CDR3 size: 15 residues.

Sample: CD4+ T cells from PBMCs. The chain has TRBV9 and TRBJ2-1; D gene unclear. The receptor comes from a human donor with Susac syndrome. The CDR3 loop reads CASSVDPVPTIEQFF. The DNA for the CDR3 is TGTGCCAGCAGCGTAGATCCCGTCCCCACAATTGAGCAGTTCTTC.